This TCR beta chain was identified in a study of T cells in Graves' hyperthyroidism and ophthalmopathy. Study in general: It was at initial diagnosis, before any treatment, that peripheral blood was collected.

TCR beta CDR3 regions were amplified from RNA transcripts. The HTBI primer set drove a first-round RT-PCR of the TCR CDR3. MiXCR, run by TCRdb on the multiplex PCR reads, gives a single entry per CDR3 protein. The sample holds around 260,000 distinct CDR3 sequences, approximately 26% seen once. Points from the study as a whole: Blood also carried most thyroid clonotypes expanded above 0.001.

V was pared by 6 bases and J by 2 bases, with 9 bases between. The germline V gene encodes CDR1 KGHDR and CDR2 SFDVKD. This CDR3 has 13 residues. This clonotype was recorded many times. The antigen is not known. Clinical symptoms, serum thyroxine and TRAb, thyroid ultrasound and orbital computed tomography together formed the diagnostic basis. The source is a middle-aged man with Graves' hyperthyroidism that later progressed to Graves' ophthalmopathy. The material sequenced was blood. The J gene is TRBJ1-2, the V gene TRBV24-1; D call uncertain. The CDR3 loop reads CATSTTENYGYTF. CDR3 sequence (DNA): TGTGCCACCAGTACTACAGAAAACTATGGCTACACCTTC.